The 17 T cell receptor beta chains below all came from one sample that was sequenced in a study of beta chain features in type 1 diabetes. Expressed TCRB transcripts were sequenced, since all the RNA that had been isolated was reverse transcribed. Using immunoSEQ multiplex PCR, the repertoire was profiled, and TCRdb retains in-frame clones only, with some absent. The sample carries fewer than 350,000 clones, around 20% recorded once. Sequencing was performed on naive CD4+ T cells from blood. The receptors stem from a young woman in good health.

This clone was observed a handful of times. The CDR3 coding sequence is TGTGCCAGCAGCCCCCTTGGGGGGGGGAGCACAGATACGCAGTATTTT. The encoded protein is CASSPLGGGSTDTQYF. The chain couples TRBV4-2 to TRBJ2-3; 7 bases fit TRBD2. Germline assignment: CDR1 LGHNA and CDR2 YNFKEQ. The CDR3 length is 16 residues. V lost 4 bases to trimming and J lost 0 bases; unmatched junction nucleotides: 7.

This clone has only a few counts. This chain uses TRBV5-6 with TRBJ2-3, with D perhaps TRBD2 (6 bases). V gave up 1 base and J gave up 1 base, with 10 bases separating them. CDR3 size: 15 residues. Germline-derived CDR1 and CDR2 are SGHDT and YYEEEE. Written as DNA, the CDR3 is TGTGCCAGCAGCTTGATCGGGGGAGGCACAGATACGCAGTATTTT. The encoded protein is CASSLIGGGTDTQYF.

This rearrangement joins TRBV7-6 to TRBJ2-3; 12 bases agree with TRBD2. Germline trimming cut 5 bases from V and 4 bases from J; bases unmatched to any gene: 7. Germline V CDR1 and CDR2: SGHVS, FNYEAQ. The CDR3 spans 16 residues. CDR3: CASSLRLAGVADTQYF. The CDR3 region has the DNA TGTGCCAGCAGCCTTCGACTAGCGGGAGTTGCAGATACGCAGTATTTT.

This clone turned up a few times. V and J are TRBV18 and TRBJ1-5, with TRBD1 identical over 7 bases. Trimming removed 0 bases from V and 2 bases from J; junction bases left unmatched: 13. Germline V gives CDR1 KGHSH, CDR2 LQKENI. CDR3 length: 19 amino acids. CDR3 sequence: CASSPPLKGGEFGNQPQHF. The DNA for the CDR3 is TGTGCCAGCTCACCACCGTTGAAAGGGGGCGAGTTCGGCAATCAGCCCCAGCATTTT.

CDR3 amino acids: CASNESDTEAFF. DNA of the CDR3: TGTGCCAGTAACGAGTCCGACACTGAAGCTTTCTTT. J is TRBJ1-1 and V is TRBV19; D ambiguous. V gave up 7 bases and J gave up 3 bases, with 9 bases separating them. The CDR3 covers 12 residues. Germline CDR1 reads LNHDA; CDR2 reads SQIVND (reference sequence).

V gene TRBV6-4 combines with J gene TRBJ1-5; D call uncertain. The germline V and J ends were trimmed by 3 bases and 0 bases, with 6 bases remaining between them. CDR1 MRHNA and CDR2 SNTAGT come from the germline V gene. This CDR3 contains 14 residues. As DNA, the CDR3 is TGTGCCAGCAGTGAGCAGTATAGCAATCAGCCCCAGCATTTT. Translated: CASSEQYSNQPQHF.

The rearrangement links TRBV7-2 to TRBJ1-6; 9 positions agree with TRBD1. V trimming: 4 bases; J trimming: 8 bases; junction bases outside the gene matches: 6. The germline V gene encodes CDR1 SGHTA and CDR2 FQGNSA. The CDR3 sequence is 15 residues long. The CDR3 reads CASSSGQGSYSPLHF. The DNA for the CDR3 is TGTGCCAGCAGCTCGGGACAGGGTAGCTATTCACCCCTCCACTTT.

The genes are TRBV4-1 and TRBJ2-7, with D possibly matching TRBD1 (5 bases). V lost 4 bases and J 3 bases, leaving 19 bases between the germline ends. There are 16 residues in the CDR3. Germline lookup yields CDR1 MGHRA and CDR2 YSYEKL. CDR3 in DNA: TGCGCCAGCAGCCCCATAACAGAGGTGGGGCTCTACGAGCAGTACTTC. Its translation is CASSPITEVGLYEQYF.

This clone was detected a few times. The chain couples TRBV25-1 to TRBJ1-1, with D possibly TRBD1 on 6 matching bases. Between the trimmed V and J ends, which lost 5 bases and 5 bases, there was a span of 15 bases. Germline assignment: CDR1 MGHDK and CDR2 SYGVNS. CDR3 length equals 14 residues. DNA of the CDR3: TGTGCCAGCAGTAATACAGGGATCGGGACTGAAGCTTTCTTT. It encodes CASSNTGIGTEAFF.

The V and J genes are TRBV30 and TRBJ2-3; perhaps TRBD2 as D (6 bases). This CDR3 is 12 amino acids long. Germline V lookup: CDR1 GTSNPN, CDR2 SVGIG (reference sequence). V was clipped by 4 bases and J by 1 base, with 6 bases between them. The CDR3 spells CAWTGGTDTQYF. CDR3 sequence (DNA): TGTGCCTGGACGGGGGGCACAGATACGCAGTATTTT.

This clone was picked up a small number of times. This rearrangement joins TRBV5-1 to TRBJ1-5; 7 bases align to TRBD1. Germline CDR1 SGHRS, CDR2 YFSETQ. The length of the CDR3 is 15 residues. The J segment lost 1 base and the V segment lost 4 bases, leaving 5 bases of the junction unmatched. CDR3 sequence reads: CASSLGTVSNQPQHF. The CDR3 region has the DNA TGCGCCAGCAGCCTTGGGACAGTCAGCAATCAGCCCCAGCATTTT.

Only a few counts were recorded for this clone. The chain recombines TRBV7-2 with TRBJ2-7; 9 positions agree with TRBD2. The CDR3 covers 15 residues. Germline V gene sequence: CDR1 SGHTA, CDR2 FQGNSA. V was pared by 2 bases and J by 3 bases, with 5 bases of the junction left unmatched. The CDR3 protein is CASSLRGGANYEQYF. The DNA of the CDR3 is TGTGCCAGCAGCTTACGCGGGGGGGCCAACTACGAGCAGTACTTC. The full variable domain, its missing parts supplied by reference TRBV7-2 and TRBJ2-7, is GAGVSQSPSNKVTEKGKDVELRCDPISGHTALYWYRQSLGQGLEFLIYFQGNSAPDKSGLPSDRFSAERTGGSVSTLTIQRTQQEDSAVYLCASSLRGGANYEQYFGPGTRLTVT.

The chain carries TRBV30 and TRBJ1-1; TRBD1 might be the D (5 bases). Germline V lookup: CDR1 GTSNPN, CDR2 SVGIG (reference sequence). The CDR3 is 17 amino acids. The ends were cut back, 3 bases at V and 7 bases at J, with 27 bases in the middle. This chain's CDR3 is CAWRENWGGDWLGEAFF. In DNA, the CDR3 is TGTGCCTGGAGGGAAAATTGGGGCGGGGATTGGTTGGGTGAAGCTTTCTTT.

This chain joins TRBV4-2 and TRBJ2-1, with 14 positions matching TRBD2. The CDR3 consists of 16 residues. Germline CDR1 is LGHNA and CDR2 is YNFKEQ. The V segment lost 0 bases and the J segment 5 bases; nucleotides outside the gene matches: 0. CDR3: CASSQEGLAGDNEQFF. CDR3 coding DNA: TGTGCCAGCAGCCAAGAGGGACTAGCGGGGGACAATGAGCAGTTCTTC.

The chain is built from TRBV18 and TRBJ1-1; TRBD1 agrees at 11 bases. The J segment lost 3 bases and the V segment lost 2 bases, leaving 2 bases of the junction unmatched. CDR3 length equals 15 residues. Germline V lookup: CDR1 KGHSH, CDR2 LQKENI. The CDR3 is CASSPMGQGDTEAFF. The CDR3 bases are TGTGCCAGCTCACCAATGGGACAGGGGGACACTGAAGCTTTCTTT.

The chain's CDR3 is CASSSDSPTSSTF. The CDR3 coding sequence is TGTGCCAGCAGTTCGGACAGCCCGACTTCCTCCACCTTC. This chain uses TRBV7-2 with TRBJ1-2; D perhaps matches TRBD1 (6 bases). The germline V gene encodes CDR1 SGHTA and CDR2 FQGNSA. CDR3 length equals 13 residues. V was shortened by 6 bases and J by 13 bases, with 21 bases between the two germline ends.

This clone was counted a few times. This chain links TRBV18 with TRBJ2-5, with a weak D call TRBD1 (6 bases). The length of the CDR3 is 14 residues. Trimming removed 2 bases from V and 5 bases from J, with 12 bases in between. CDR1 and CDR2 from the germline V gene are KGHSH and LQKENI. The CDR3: CASSPGGPWETQYF. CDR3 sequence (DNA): TGTGCCAGCTCACCAGGGGGCCCTTGGGAGACCCAGTACTTC.